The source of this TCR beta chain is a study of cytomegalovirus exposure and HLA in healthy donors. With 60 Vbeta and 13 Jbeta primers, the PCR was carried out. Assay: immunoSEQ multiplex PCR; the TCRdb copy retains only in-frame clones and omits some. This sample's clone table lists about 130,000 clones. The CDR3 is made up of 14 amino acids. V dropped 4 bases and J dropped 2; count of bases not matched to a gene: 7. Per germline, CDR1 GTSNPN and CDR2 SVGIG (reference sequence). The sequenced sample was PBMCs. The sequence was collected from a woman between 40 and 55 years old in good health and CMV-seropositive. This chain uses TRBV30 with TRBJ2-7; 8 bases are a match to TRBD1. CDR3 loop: CAWNPGQVTYEQYF. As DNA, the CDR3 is TGTGCCTGGAACCCGGGACAGGTTACCTACGAGCAGTACTTC.